These 15 T cell receptor beta chains were sequenced from one sample in a study of blood T cell repertoires in COVID-19. The data were produced by immunoSEQ multiplex PCR, yet TCRdb's version contains in-frame clones alone and is incomplete. This table holds about 400,000 clones, roughly 89% found once. Sequencing input: PBMCs or T cells enriched from blood (not recorded which). These TCRs come from a woman aged 25 to 39 who had recovered from COVID-19.

This chain joins TRBV5-4 and TRBJ2-7; possible D gene TRBD2, 6 bases. This CDR3 contains 14 residues. V dropped 1 base and J dropped 3 bases, with 11 bases sitting between them. Germline V gives CDR1 SGHNT, CDR2 YYREEE (reference sequence). The CDR3 DNA sequence: TGTGCCAGCAGCTTGTTCGGGGACTTCTACGAGCAGTACTTC. This codes for CASSLFGDFYEQYF.

The CDR3 nucleotides read TGTGCCAGCAGTGAAGCAAGCGGGGGGCGCGCAGATACGCAGTATTTT. Its translation is CASSEASGGRADTQYF. The genes are TRBV6-4 and TRBJ2-3; 9 positions match TRBD2. With V trimmed by 3 bases and J by 4 bases, 8 bases remained unmatched. The CDR3 consists of 16 residues. Germline lookup yields CDR1 MRHNA and CDR2 SNTAGT.

V is TRBV13 and J is TRBJ2-5; 7 nucleotides line up with TRBD2. The CDR3 extends over 15 amino acids. V lost 4 bases and J lost 3; bases outside the gene matches: 8. Germline V gives CDR1 PRHDT, CDR2 FYEKMQ (reference sequence). The CDR3: CASSSKGGSKETQYF. The DNA of the CDR3 is TGTGCCAGCAGCTCCAAGGGAGGGTCTAAAGAGACCCAGTACTTC.

The V and J genes are TRBV6-5 and TRBJ1-1, with 7 bases identical to TRBD1. V was clipped by 5 bases and J by 5 bases; unmatched bases: 8. The germline V gene has CDR1 MNHEY and CDR2 SVGAGI. The CDR3 sequence is 14 residues long. CDR3 residues: CASSLGTVGTEAFF. The DNA of the CDR3 is TGTGCCAGCAGTCTAGGGACAGTGGGGACTGAAGCTTTCTTT.

V usage is TRBV11-2 and J usage is TRBJ2-7; maybe TRBD1 (6 bases). Looked up from germline, CDR1 is SGHAT and CDR2 is FQNNGV. V lost 5 bases to trimming and J lost 5 bases, with 13 bases between them. The CDR3 loop spans 13 amino acids. The CDR3 DNA is TGTGCCAGCAGCCCTGGGGGCTTCCACGAGCAGTACTTC. Residues: CASSPGGFHEQYF.

The chain recombines TRBV28 with TRBJ2-7; unclear D gene. This CDR3 comprises 13 residues. Trimming removed 5 bases at V and 0 bases at J, with 8 bases between. Germline CDR1 and CDR2: MDHEN and SYDVKM. The CDR3 nucleotides are TGTGCCAGCAGTAAGCTGAGCTCCTACGAGCAGTACTTC. Translating gives CASSKLSSYEQYF.

The CDR3 DNA follows: TGTGCCAGCAGCTCCTTCTACAATGAGCAGTTCTTC. Translation gives CASSSFYNEQFF. This chain joins TRBV12-3 or TRBV12-4 and TRBJ2-1, with unresolved D. The V gene lost 6 bases and the J gene lost 3 bases, with 6 bases spanning the gap. This CDR3 region has 12 residues.

This clone appeared a few times. The J gene is TRBJ2-1, the V gene TRBV29-1; D perhaps matches TRBD2 (5 bases). V lost 5 bases and J lost 0, with 11 bases in between. The CDR3 totals 14 residues. CDR1 and CDR2 from the germline V gene are SQVTM and ANQGSEA. The CDR3 region is CSVPVGSSYNEQFF. The CDR3 DNA follows: TGCAGCGTTCCCGTGGGGAGCTCCTACAATGAGCAGTTCTTC.

This chain uses TRBV11-3 with TRBJ2-3; D possibly corresponds to TRBD1 (5 bases). There are 13 residues in the CDR3. V was clipped by 5 bases and J by 11 bases, with 17 bases between them. CDR1 is SGHNT and CDR2 is YENEEA in the germline V gene. CDR3 bases: TGTGCCAGCAGCCTGATTGTGGACACGATGCAGTATTTT. Translation gives CASSLIVDTMQYF. Together with reference TRBV11-3 and TRBJ2-3, the CDR3 gives the full variable domain: EAGVVQSPRYKIIEKKQPVAFWCNPISGHNTLYWYLQNLGQGPELLIRYENEEAVDDSQLPKDRFSAERLKGVDSTLKIQPAELGDSAVYLCASSLIVDTMQYFGPGTRLTVL.

The genes are TRBV19 and TRBJ1-6, with D unresolved. V was cut by 4 bases and J by 5 bases, with 9 bases left in between. Germline CDR1 and CDR2: LNHDA and SQIVND (reference sequence). The CDR3 is 14 residues long. CDR3 sequence (DNA): TGTGCCAGTAGTACCAGTGTGAATAATTCACCCCTCCACTTT. It yields the protein CASSTSVNNSPLHF.

The V gene is TRBV10-2, the J gene TRBJ2-7; 11 bases line up with TRBD1. The CDR3 has 17 amino acids. J was trimmed by 0 bases and V by 0 bases; bases with no gene match: 4. Germline lookup yields CDR1 WSHSY and CDR2 SAAADI. The CDR3 nucleotides are TGCGCCAGCAGTGAGTCGGGGACAGGGGGAAACTCCTACGAGCAGTACTTC. Translation gives CASSESGTGGNSYEQYF.

This clone has only a few counts. This chain joins TRBV5-8 and TRBJ1-1; D might be TRBD1 (6 bases). Per germline, CDR1 SGHTS and CDR2 YDEGEE. Trimming pared 4 bases from V and 0 bases from J, leaving 13 bases between. This CDR3 contains 15 residues. This CDR3 reads CASSGGHKMNTEAFF. The CDR3 DNA follows: TGTGCCAGCAGCGGGGGACATAAGATGAACACTGAAGCTTTCTTT.

The CDR3: CASSLPGLAGEYEQYF. The CDR3 DNA reads TGTGCCAGCAGCTTGCCAGGACTAGCGGGAGAGTACGAGCAGTACTTC. The rearrangement uses TRBV5-8 and TRBJ2-7; TRBD2 matches 13 bases. This CDR3 is 16 amino acids long. Germline V lookup: CDR1 SGHTS, CDR2 YDEGEE. V lost 1 base and J lost 4; bases outside the gene matches: 5.

The chain recombines TRBV5-1 with TRBJ2-3, with unresolved D. The V gene's germline CDR1 is SGHRS and CDR2 YFSETQ. Deletions cut 0 bases from V and 0 bases from J, with 5 bases between. This CDR3 is 14 amino acids long. In DNA, the CDR3 is TGCGCCAGCAGCTTGGGGCCTAGCACAGATACGCAGTATTTT. This gives the protein CASSLGPSTDTQYF. Full variable domain (outside the CDR3, taken from reference TRBV5-1 and TRBJ2-3): KAGVTQTPRYLIKTRGQQVTLSCSPISGHRSVSWYQQTPGQGLQFLFEYFSETQRNKGNFPGRFSGRQFSNSRSEMNVSTLELGDSALYLCASSLGPSTDTQYFGPGTRLTVL.

The rearrangement joins TRBV28 to TRBJ2-7, with TRBD2 identical over 12 bases. The trim removed 7 bases at V and 5 bases at J, leaving 12 bases unmatched. Germline loops: CDR1 MDHEN, CDR2 SYDVKM. The CDR3 is 16 amino acids. The CDR3 DNA follows: TGTGCCAGCAATGCCTCTCCTAGCGGGAGGGCCAACGAGCAGTACTTC. Protein: CASNASPSGRANEQYF.